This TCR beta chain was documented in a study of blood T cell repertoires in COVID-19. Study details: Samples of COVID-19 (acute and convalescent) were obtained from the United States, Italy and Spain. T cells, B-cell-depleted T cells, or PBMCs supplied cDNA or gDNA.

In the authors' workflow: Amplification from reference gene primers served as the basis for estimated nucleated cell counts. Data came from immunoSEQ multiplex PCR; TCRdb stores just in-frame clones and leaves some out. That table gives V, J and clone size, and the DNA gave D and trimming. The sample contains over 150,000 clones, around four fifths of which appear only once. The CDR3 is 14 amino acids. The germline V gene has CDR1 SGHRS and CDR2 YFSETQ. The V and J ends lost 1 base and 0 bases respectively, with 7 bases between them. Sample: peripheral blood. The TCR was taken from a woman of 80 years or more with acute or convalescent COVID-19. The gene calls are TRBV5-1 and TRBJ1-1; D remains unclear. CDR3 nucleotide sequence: TGCGCCAGCAGCTTGCCGGGTCTGAACACTGAAGCTTTCTTT. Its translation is CASSLPGLNTEAFF.